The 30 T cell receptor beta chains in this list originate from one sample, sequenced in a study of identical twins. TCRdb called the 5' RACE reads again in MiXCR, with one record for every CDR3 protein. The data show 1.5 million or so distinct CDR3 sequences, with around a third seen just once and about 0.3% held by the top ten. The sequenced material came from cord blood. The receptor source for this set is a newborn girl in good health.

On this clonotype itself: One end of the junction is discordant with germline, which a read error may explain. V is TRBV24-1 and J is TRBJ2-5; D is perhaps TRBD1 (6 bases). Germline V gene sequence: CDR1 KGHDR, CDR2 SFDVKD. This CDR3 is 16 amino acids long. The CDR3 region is CATSDGRGAVQETQYF. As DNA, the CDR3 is TGCGCCACCAGTGATGGCAGGGGCGCAGTCCAAGAGACCCAGTACTTC.

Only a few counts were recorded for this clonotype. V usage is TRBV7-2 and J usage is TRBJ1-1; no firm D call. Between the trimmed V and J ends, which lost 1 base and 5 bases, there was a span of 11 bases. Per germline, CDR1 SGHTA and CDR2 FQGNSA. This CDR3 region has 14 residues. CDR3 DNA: TGTGCCAGCAGCTTAGATCCCCGGGGAACTGAAGCTTTCTTT. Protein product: CASSLDPRGTEAFF.

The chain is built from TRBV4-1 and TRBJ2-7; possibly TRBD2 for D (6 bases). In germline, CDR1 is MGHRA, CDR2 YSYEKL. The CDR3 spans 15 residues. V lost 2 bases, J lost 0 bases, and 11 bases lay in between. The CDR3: CASSQNKDYSYEQYF. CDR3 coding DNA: TGCGCCAGCAGCCAAAATAAGGACTACTCCTACGAGCAGTACTTC.

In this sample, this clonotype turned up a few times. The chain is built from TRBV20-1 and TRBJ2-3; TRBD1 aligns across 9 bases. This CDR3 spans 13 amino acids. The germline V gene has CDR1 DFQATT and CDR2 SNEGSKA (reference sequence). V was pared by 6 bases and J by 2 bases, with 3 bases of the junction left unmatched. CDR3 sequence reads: CSAGTGNTDTQYF. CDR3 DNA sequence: TGCAGTGCCGGGACAGGGAACACAGATACGCAGTATTTT.

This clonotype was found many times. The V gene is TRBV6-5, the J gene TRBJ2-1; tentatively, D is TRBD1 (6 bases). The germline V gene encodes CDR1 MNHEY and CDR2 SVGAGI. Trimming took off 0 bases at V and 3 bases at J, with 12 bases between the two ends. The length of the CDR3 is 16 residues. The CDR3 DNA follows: TGTGCCAGCAGTTACTCCGGACGGGACAACTACAATGAGCAGTTCTTC. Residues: CASSYSGRDNYNEQFF.

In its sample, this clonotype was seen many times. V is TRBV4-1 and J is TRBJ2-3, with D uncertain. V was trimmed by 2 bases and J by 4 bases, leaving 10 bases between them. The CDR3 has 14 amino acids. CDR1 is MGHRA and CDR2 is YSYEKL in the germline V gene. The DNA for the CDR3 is TGCGCCAGCAGCCAATACCAGCATGCAGATACGCAGTATTTT. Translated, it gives CASSQYQHADTQYF.

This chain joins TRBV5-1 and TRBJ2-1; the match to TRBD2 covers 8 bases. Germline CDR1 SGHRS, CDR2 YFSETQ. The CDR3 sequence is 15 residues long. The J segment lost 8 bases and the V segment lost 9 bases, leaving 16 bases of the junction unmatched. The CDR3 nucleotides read TGCGCCACAAGAGCATGGAATCTAGCGGGCGATGAGCAGTTCTTC. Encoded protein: CATRAWNLAGDEQFF.

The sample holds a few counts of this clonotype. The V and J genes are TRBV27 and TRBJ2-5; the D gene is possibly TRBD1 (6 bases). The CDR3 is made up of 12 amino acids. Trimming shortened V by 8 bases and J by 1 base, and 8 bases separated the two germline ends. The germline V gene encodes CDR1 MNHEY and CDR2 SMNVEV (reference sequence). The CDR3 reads CASLDSQETQYF. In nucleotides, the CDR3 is TGTGCCAGCCTGGACAGCCAAGAGACCCAGTACTTC.

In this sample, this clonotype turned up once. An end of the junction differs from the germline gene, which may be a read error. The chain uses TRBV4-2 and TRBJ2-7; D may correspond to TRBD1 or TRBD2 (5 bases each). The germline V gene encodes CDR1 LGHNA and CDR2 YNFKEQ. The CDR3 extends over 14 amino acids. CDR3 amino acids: CAGSHLGAPYEQYF. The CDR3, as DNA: TGTGCCGGCAGCCATCTCGGGGCCCCCTACGAGCAGTACTTC.

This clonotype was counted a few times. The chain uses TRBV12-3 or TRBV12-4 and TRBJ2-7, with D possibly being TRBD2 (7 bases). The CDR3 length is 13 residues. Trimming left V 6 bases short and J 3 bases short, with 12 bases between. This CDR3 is CASRGGGFYEQYF. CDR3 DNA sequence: TGTGCCAGCAGAGGGGGAGGGTTCTACGAGCAGTACTTC.

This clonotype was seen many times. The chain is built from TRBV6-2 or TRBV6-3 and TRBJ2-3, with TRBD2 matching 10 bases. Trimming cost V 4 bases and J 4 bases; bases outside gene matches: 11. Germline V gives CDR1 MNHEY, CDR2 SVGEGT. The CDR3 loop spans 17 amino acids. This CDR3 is CASSSTLAGAIPDTQYF. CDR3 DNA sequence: TGTGCCAGCAGTTCCACTCTAGCGGGAGCCATCCCAGATACGCAGTATTTT.

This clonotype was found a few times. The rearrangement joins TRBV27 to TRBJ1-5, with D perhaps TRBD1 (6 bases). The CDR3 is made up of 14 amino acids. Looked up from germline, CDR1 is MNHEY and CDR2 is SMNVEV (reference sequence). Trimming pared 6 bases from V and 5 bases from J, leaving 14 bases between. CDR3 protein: CASSQDSSYQPQHF. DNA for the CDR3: TGTGCCAGCAGCCAGGACAGTTCCTATCAGCCCCAGCATTTT.

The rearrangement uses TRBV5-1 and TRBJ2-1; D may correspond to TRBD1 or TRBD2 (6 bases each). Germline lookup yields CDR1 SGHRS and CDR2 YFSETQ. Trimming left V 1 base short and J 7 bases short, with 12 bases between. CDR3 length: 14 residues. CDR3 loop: CASSLRGLGNEQFF. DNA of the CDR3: TGCGCCAGCAGCTTGCGGGGGCTGGGGAATGAGCAGTTCTTC.

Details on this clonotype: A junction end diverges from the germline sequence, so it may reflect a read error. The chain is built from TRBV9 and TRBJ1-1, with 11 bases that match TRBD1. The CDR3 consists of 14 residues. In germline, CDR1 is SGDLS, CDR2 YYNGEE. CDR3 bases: TGTGCCAGCAGCGATCGGGACAGGGGGACTGAAGCTTCCTTT. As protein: CASSDRDRGTEASF.

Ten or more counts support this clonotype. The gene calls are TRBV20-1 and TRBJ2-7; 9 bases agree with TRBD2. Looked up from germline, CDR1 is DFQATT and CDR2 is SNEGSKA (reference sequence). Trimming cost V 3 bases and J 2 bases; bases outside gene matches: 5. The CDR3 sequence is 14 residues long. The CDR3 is CSARTLAGPYEQYF. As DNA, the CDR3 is TGCAGTGCTAGGACCCTAGCGGGGCCCTACGAGCAGTACTTC.

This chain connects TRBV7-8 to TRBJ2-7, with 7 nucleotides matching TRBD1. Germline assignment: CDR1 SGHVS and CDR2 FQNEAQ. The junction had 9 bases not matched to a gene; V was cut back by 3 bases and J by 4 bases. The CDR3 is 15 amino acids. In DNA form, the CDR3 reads TGTGCCAGCAGCTTTACCCCACAGGGGTCGTACGAGCAGTACTTC. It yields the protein CASSFTPQGSYEQYF.

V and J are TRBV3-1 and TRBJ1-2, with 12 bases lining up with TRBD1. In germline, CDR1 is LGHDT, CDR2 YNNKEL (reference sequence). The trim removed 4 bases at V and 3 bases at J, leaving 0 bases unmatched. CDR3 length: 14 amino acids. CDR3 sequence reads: CASSRDRGHYGYTF. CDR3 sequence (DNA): TGTGCCAGCAGCCGGGACAGGGGGCACTATGGCTACACCTTC. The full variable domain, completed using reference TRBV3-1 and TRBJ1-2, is DTAVSQTPKYLVTQMGNDKSIKCEQNLGHDTMYWYKQDSKKFLKIMFSYNNKELIINETVPNRFSPKSPDKAHLNLHINSLELGDSAVYFCASSRDRGHYGYTFGSGTRLTVV.

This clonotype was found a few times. The CDR3 DNA follows: TGCAGAGCCGGCGGGGGGGGACGGAACTATGGCTACACCTTC. Translated: CRAGGGGRNYGYTF. V and J are TRBV20-1 and TRBJ1-2, with D possibly TRBD1 on 5 matching bases. Germline CDR1 is DFQATT and CDR2 is SNEGSKA (reference sequence). The CDR3 sequence is 14 residues long.

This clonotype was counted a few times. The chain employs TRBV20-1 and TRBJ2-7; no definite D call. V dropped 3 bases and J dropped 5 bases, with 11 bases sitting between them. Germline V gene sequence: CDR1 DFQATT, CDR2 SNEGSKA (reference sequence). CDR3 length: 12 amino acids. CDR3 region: CSASPLGNEQYF. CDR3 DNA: TGCAGTGCTAGTCCCCTAGGGAACGAGCAGTACTTC.

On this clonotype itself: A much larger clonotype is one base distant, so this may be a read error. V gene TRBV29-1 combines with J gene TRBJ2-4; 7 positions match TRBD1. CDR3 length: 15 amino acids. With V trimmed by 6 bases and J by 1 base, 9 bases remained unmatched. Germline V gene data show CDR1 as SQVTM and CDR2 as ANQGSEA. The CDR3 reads CSVTQGSLAKNIQYF. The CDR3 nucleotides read TGCAGCGTCACACAGGGGAGCTTGGCCAAAAACATTCAGTACTTC.

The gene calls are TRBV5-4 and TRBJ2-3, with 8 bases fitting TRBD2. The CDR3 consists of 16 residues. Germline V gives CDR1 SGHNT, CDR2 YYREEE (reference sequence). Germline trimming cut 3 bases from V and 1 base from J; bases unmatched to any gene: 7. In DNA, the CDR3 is TGTGCCAGCAGCTCGACCCCGACTAGCGGCACAGATACGCAGTATTTT. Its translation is CASSSTPTSGTDTQYF.

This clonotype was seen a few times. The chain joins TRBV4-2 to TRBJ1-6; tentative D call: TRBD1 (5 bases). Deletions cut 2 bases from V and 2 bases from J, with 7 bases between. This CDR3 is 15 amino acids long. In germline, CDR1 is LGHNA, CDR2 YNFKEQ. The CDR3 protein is CASSQRGPYNSPLHF. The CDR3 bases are TGTGCCAGCAGCCAACGGGGACCCTATAATTCACCCCTCCACTTT.

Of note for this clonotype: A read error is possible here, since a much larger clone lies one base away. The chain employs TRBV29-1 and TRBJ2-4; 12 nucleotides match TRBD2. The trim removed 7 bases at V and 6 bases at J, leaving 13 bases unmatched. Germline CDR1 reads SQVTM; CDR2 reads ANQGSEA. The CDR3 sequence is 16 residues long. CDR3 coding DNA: TGCAGCGGTGAGGTGCTAGCGGGAGGGCAGGGAAACATTCAGTACTTC. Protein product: CSGEVLAGGQGNIQYF.

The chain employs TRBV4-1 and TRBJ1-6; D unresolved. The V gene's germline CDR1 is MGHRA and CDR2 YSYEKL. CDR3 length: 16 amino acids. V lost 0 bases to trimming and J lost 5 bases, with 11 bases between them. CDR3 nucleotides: TGCGCCAGCAGCCAAGAGGCAGCTATCCATAATTCACCCCTCCACTTT. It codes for CASSQEAAIHNSPLHF.

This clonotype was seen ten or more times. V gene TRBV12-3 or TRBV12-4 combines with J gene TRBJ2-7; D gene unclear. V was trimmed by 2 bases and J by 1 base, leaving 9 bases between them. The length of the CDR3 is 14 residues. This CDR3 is CASSLSGQSYEQYF. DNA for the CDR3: TGTGCCAGCAGTTTATCCGGGCAGTCCTACGAGCAGTACTTC.

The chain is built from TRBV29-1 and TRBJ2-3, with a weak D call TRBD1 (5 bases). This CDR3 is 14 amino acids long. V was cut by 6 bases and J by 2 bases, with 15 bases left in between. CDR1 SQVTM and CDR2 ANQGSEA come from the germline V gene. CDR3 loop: CSVAGSDLTDTQYF. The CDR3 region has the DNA TGCAGCGTCGCAGGGTCGGACCTCACAGATACGCAGTATTTT.

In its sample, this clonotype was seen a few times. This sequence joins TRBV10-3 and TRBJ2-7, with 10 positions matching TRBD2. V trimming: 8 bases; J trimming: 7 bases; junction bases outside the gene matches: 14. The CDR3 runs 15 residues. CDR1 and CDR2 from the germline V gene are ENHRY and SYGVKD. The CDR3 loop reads CAILDHGLAGDEQYF. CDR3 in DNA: TGTGCCATCCTCGATCACGGGCTAGCGGGAGATGAGCAGTACTTC.

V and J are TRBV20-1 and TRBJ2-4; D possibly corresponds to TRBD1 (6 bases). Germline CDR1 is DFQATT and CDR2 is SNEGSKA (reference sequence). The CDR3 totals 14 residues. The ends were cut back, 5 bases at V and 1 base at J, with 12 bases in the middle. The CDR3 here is CSAFLQGAKNIQYF. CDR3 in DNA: TGCAGTGCTTTCCTCCAGGGGGCCAAAAACATTCAGTACTTC.

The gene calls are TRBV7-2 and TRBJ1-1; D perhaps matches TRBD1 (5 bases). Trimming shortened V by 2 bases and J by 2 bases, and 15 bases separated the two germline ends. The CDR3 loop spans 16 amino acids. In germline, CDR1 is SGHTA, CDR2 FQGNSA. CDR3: CASSLKVGGVNTEAFF. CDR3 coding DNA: TGTGCCAGCAGCTTAAAAGTGGGGGGAGTCAACACTGAAGCTTTCTTT.

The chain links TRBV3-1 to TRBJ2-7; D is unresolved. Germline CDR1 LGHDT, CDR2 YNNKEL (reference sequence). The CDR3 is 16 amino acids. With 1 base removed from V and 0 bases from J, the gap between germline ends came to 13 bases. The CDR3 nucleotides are TGTGCCAGCAGCCAAGGAAACATACTACTCTCCTACGAGCAGTACTTC. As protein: CASSQGNILLSYEQYF.